This TCR beta chain was obtained from a study of immune characterization of retroperitoneal liposarcoma. TCRdb re-called the PCR reads with MiXCR, one entry per CDR3 protein. The data hold around 11,000 distinct CDR3 sequences, with 37% observed a single time. The clonotype originates from a female donor with retroperitoneal liposarcoma. The sequenced material came from tumor tissue.

CDR3 amino acids: CASSEDYSGGVGTQFF. CDR3 DNA: TGTGCCAGCAGTGAAGATTATAGCGGAGGGGTAGGGACCCAGTTCTTC. This chain connects TRBV6-1 to TRBJ2-5, with a possible D match to TRBD2 (6 bases). The J call may be mistaken, given a closer DNA end match to TRBJ2-1. From germline, CDR1 is MNHNS and CDR2 SASEGT. CDR3 size: 16 residues.